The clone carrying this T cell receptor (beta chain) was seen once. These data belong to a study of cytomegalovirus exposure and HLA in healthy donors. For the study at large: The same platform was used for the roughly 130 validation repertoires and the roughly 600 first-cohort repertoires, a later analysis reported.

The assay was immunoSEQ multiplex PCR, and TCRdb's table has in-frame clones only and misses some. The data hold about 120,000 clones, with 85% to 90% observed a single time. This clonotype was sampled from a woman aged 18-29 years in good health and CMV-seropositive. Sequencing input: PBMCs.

DNA for the CDR3: TGCGCCAGCAGCCGAGGAGGACAGGGCTTCGGTGGCACTGAAGCTTTCTTT. Amino acids: CASSRGGQGFGGTEAFF. The chain is built from TRBV5-1 and TRBJ1-1, with 8 bases fitting TRBD1. Germline V CDR1 and CDR2: SGHRS, YFSETQ. The CDR3 loop spans 17 amino acids. V gave up 4 bases and J gave up 4 bases; unmatched junction bases: 15.